Shown below are 13 T cell receptor beta chains from a single sample sequenced in a study of T cell clonality in common variable immunodeficiency. This table comes from immunoSEQ multiplex PCR, and its TCRdb copy is limited to in-frame clones, with some not included. The sample contains several thousand clones, none of them singletons. General study points: Common variable immunodeficiency TCR beta sequences reportedly had fewer deletions and N-nucleotide insertions.

No antigens are known for them. The sample was peripheral blood mononuclear cells. These receptors were taken from a human donor with common variable immunodeficiency.

This clone was detected many times. The missing CDR3 end, 3 residues past where the read stops, is filled in from the germline J gene. The V call is TRBV20-1, the J call TRBJ2-2; a weak D match, TRBD1 (6 bases). The CDR3 is 15 residues long. Trimming took off 2 bases at V and 4 bases at J, with 14 bases between the two ends. Germline V gene sequence: CDR1 DFQATT, CDR2 SNEGSKA (reference sequence). CDR3 bases read: TGCAGTGCTAGAATACAGGGAATAGGCACCGGGGAG. Its translation is CSARIQGIGTGE. Given in full, the CDR3 is CSARIQGIGTGELFF.

This clone occurred many times. The CDR3 goes on 3 residues after the read ends, and that part is filled in from the germline J gene. The V call is TRBV6-1, the J call TRBJ2-1, with 7 positions matching TRBD1. Germline trimming cut 3 bases from V and 0 bases from J; bases unmatched to any gene: 2. The CDR3 sequence is 15 residues long. The germline V gene encodes CDR1 MNHNS and CDR2 SASEGT. The CDR3: CASSDRDSSYNEQFF. Incomplete CDR3 DNA: TGTGCCAGCAGTGACCGGGACAGCTCCTACAATGAG.

There are a few counts of this clone. With the read ending 3 residues before the CDR3 end, the germline J gene is used to fill in that end. The chain uses TRBV7-8 and TRBJ2-1; 7 positions agree with TRBD2. Trimming removed 0 bases from V and 2 bases from J; junction bases left unmatched: 7. Germline V CDR1 and CDR2: SGHVS, FQNEAQ. CDR3 size: 17 residues. The CDR3 protein is CASSLAERSGAYNEQFF. The CDR3 bases that were read are TGTGCCAGCAGCTTAGCGGAGAGGAGCGGGGCCTACAATGAG.

In its sample, this clone was seen many times. The read terminates 3 residues before the CDR3 end, so the remaining end is supplied by the germline J gene. The gene calls are TRBV7-2 and TRBJ2-5; a weak D match, TRBD2 (5 bases). Germline V CDR1 and CDR2: SGHTA, FQGNSA. The CDR3 runs to 13 residues. Trimming took 3 bases from V and 4 from J, leaving 9 bases between them. The CDR3 here is CASSFTSIETQYF. The DNA read from the CDR3 is TGTGCCAGCAGCTTTACTAGTATAGAGACC.

This clone was counted at least ten times. CDR3: CASSFSGGAPETQYF. Incomplete CDR3 DNA: TGCGCCAGCAGCTTTAGCGGGGGGGCCCCAGAGACC. V usage is TRBV5-1 and J usage is TRBJ2-5, with 11 bases fitting TRBD2. With the read ending 3 residues before the CDR3 end, the germline J gene is used to fill in that end. The CDR3 runs 15 residues. Germline CDR1 is SGHRS and CDR2 is YFSETQ. The V and J ends lost 2 bases and 4 bases, in that order; junction bases with no gene match: 4. Looking up the rest from reference TRBV5-1 and TRBJ2-5 gives the full variable domain: KAGVTQTPRYLIKTRGQQVTLSCSPISGHRSVSWYQQTPGQGLQFLFEYFSETQRNKGNFPGRFSGRQFSNSRSEMNVSTLELGDSALYLCASSFSGGAPETQYFGPGTRLLVL.

This clone is labeled as medium-sized. The read terminates 3 residues before the CDR3 end, so the remaining end is supplied by the germline J gene. The chain is built from TRBV11-2 and TRBJ2-5, with a weak D call TRBD2 (6 bases). Per the germline V gene, CDR1 is SGHAT and CDR2 is FQNNGV. The V gene lost 4 bases and the J gene lost 1 base, with 13 bases spanning the gap. The CDR3 contains 15 residues. CDR3 amino acids: CASSSWDLRQETQYF. The CDR3 bases that were read are TGTGCCAGCAGCTCATGGGACTTGCGCCAAGAGACC.

Many counts were recorded for this clone. The read stops 3 residues short of the end of the CDR3; the missing end is completed from the germline J gene. The V call is TRBV28, the J call TRBJ2-1; 10 nucleotides align to TRBD2. Germline loops: CDR1 MDHEN, CDR2 SYDVKM. Germline trimming cut 8 bases from V and 0 bases from J; bases unmatched to any gene: 4. The CDR3 is 15 amino acids. The CDR3: CASGSGGASYNEQFF. The covered CDR3 bases are TGTGCCAGCGGAAGCGGGGGGGCCTCCTACAATGAG.

This clone was recorded many times. The read stops 3 residues short of the end of the CDR3; the missing end is completed from the germline J gene. This rearrangement joins TRBV6-2 or TRBV6-3 to TRBJ2-3; 7 positions agree with TRBD1. The junction had 6 bases not matched to a gene; V was cut back by 2 bases and J by 7 bases. This CDR3 spans 14 amino acids. Germline V lookup: CDR1 MNHEY, CDR2 SVGEGT. The sequenced part of the CDR3 DNA is TGTGCCAGCAGTTACGACAGGGTCACGCATACG. Its protein product is CASSYDRVTHT. The full CDR3 sequence reads CASSYDRVTHTQYF.

This clone came up many times. The sequence runs out 3 residues before the end of the CDR3; the remainder is reconstructed from the germline J gene. The identical CDR3 is also encoded by other nucleotide sequences in the sample. This chain connects TRBV5-1 to TRBJ2-7, with D perhaps matching TRBD2 (7 bases). The CDR3 covers 13 residues. The V and J ends lost 4 bases and 2 bases respectively, with 10 bases between them. Germline values: CDR1 SGHRS, CDR2 YFSETQ. The CDR3 region is CASSGEGAYEQYF. The sequenced part of the CDR3 DNA is TGCGCCAGCAGCGGGGAGGGGGCCTACGAG.

As for this clone: Sequencing ends 3 residues short of the CDR3 end; the germline J gene provides the rest. The gene calls are TRBV11-2 and TRBJ1-4; no clear D. This CDR3 contains 14 residues. CDR1 is SGHAT and CDR2 is FQNNGV in the germline V gene. The germline V and J ends were trimmed by 4 bases and 6 bases, with 12 bases remaining between them. CDR3 residues: CASSYSGLDEKLFF. The CDR3 bases that were read are TGTGCCAGCAGCTACAGCGGGTTGGATGAAAAA.

This clone has a count of ten or more. Sequencing ends 3 residues short of the CDR3 end; the germline J gene provides the rest. The rearrangement uses TRBV4-1 and TRBJ2-1; 7 bases align to TRBD1. With V trimmed by 2 bases and J by 7 bases, 8 bases remained unmatched. The germline V gene encodes CDR1 MGHRA and CDR2 YSYEKL. The CDR3 is made up of 15 amino acids. The part of the CDR3 DNA that was read is TGCGCCAGCAGCCAATTAACAGGGGCCAGTAATGAG. Its protein is CASSQLTGASNE. The whole CDR3 protein reads CASSQLTGASNEQFF.

This clone was counted many times. The DNA ends 3 residues before the CDR3 does, and the rest of the CDR3 is filled in from the germline J gene. J is TRBJ2-6 and V is TRBV30; maybe TRBD1 (6 bases). Per germline, CDR1 GTSNPN and CDR2 SVGIG (reference sequence). The CDR3 length is 18 residues. The V and J ends lost 4 bases and 3 bases respectively, with 22 bases between them. CDR3 sequence: CAWKTGTWSSFGANVLTF. The CDR3 DNA, read in part, is TGTGCCTGGAAAACCGGGACATGGTCCTCTTTTGGGGCCAACGTC.

This clone has ten or more counts. The CDR3 end lies 3 residues beyond the end of the read and is filled in from the germline J gene. J is TRBJ1-6 and V is TRBV5-1; 8 nucleotides match TRBD1. V lost 3 bases, J lost 7 bases, and 6 bases stayed unmatched. The germline CDR1 and CDR2 sequences are SGHRS and YFSETQ. The CDR3 is 15 amino acids. CDR3 protein: CASSSWTGNNSPLHF. The part of the CDR3 DNA that was read is TGCGCCAGCAGCTCATGGACAGGGAACAATTCACCC. The full variable domain, in which reference TRBV5-1 and TRBJ1-6 provide the parts outside the CDR3, is KAGVTQTPRYLIKTRGQQVTLSCSPISGHRSVSWYQQTPGQGLQFLFEYFSETQRNKGNFPGRFSGRQFSNSRSEMNVSTLELGDSALYLCASSSWTGNNSPLHFGNGTRLTVT.